This T cell receptor beta chain was identified during a study of T cell repertoires in cytomegalovirus infection. Across the study: Public signatures in TCR beta pointed to CMV infection and matching HLA type.

V lost 6 bases, J lost 2 bases, and 4 bases stayed unmatched. The CDR3 totals 15 residues. One entry per CDR3 protein, called by TCRdb with MiXCR from the reads. The top ten hold roughly 14% of the sample, which has roughly 800,000 distinct CDR3 sequences, 29% seen once. Study-wide points: CMV-specific HLA-C-restricted TCR beta clonotypes dominated the ex vivo response. Of the TCR beta families, the public ones yielded a cumulative frequency that identified carriers of CMV plus the relevant HLA.

Notes on this clonotype: Its antigen is not known.

Sequencing was performed on cultured CD8+ T cells from PBMCs, taken from culture after CMV antigen stimulation. This TCR was recovered from a human donor in good health (CMV status not recorded). Some clones in this sample may be carry-over from other donors' samples. The chain employs TRBV12-3 or TRBV12-4 and TRBJ2-1; 10 positions agree with TRBD1. The CDR3 reads CASSWTGGTYNEQFF. The CDR3 region has the DNA TGTGCCAGCAGCTGGACAGGGGGAACCTACAATGAGCAGTTCTTC.